The rows below give T cell receptor beta chains drawn from one sample of a study of blood T cell repertoires in COVID-19. The repertoire was sequenced with immunoSEQ multiplex PCR; TCRdb's copy has only in-frame clones and lacks some. The data show under 200,000 clones, around 92% seen once. Sequenced sample: PBMCs or T cells enriched from blood (not recorded which). The receptor source for this set is a woman under 30 who had recovered from COVID-19. CDR3s include the opening cysteine and the closing phenylalanine or tryptophan. The order of the fields is J gene, clone size, D gene, V gene, CDR3 protein. A D gene is named only where the DNA matches it firmly. Some rows have no size entry. The others give once, few or many, or a class for an expanded clone.

j_call: TRBJ2-7
clone_size: NA
d_call: NA
v_call: TRBV7-9
cdr3_aa: CASSPQGREQYF

j_call: TRBJ2-7
clone_size: NA
d_call: TRBD1
v_call: TRBV27
cdr3_aa: CASRRGQGNSYEQYF

j_call: TRBJ1-1
clone_size: NA
d_call: NA
v_call: TRBV18
cdr3_aa: CASSPNGENTEAFF

j_call: TRBJ2-1
clone_size: NA
d_call: NA
v_call: TRBV7-2
cdr3_aa: CASSVTGSRVNEQFF

j_call: TRBJ2-3
clone_size: NA
d_call: NA
v_call: TRBV24-1
cdr3_aa: CATSDLGAGLTDTQYF

j_call: TRBJ2-2
clone_size: once
d_call: TRBD2
v_call: TRBV19
cdr3_aa: CASSIGATSRSTGELFF

j_call: TRBJ1-3
clone_size: NA
d_call: TRBD1
v_call: TRBV11-2
cdr3_aa: CASSSGQGYGNTIYF

j_call: TRBJ1-2
clone_size: once
d_call: TRBD1
v_call: TRBV7-9
cdr3_aa: CASSQPGQGFGGYTF

j_call: TRBJ2-1
clone_size: few
d_call: TRBD2
v_call: TRBV6-2/TRBV6-3
cdr3_aa: CASSITSGAEQFF

j_call: TRBJ2-7
clone_size: NA
d_call: TRBD1
v_call: TRBV18
cdr3_aa: CASSPTGVPYEQYF

j_call: TRBJ2-3
clone_size: NA
d_call: NA
v_call: TRBV7-2
cdr3_aa: CASSFGLPPDTQYF

j_call: TRBJ1-6
clone_size: once
d_call: TRBD1
v_call: TRBV6-5
cdr3_aa: CASSYPRDSGSPLHF

j_call: TRBJ1-1
clone_size: NA
d_call: NA
v_call: TRBV6-5
cdr3_aa: CASSYSAARNTEAFF

j_call: TRBJ1-6
clone_size: NA
d_call: NA
v_call: TRBV27
cdr3_aa: CASRLLSLNSPLHF

j_call: TRBJ1-6
clone_size: NA
d_call: TRBD1
v_call: TRBV6-6
cdr3_aa: CASSRTSTGPITLHF

j_call: TRBJ1-5
clone_size: once
d_call: TRBD1
v_call: TRBV29-1
cdr3_aa: CSGTGGGRNGNQPQHF

j_call: TRBJ1-5
clone_size: NA
d_call: NA
v_call: TRBV30
cdr3_aa: CAWSLTAGEPQHF